The T cell receptor beta chain described here comes from a study of blood T cells in healthy people across ages. Study outcomes and limitations: The CMV status of each donor remained undetermined, and this could have confounded shifts in expanded clonotypes.

Russia was home to the donors, healthy Caucasian individuals aged roughly 6 to 100. With each sample, at least 5 micrograms of total RNA were extracted. Together with a sample-barcoded 5' primer, a J-beta primer mix was included in a second PCR lasting about 7 to 11 cycles. Every single cDNA molecule received a tag from a template-switch adaptor with 12 random nucleotides. TCRdb ran MiXCR on the 5' RACE reads and lists one entry per CDR3 protein. The sample has some 1,500,000 distinct CDR3 sequences, less than 45% seen once. The table lists this clonotype with many counts. Its antigen is currently unknown. CDR3 length: 14 amino acids. With 2 bases clipped from V and 6 bases from J, the junction kept 7 bases outside the gene matches. Germline V gene lookup returns CDR1 DFQATT and CDR2 SNEGSKA (reference sequence).

Sequences were obtained from blood. The source of this sequence is a woman aged 18-29 years in good health. The genes are TRBV20-1 and TRBJ2-1, with TRBD2 matching over 7 bases. The CDR3 DNA reads as TGCAGTGCTAGAAGCCTAGCGGATCTCAATGAGCAGTTCTTC. It encodes CSARSLADLNEQFF.